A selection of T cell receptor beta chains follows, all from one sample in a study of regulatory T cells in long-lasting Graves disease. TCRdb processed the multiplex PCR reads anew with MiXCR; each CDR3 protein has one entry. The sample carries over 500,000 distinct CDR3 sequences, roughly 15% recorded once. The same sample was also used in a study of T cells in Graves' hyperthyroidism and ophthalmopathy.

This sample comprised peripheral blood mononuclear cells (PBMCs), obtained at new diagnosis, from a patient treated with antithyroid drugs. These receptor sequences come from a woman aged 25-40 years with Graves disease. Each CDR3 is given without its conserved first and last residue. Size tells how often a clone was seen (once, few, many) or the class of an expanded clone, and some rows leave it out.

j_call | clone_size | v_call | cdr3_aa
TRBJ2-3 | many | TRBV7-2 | ASSLRPTDTQY
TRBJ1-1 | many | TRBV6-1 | ASSEVVTGAF
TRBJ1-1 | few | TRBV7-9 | ASSGGSTARLNTEAF
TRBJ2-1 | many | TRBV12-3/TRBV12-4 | ASSFKVYEQF
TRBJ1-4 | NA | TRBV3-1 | ASSRGGGRLSNEKLF
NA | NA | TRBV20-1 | SARVPRANVLT
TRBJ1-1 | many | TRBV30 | AWIENTEAF
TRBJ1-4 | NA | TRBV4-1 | ASSLKGGADEKLF
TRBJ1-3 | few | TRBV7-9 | ASSRQGGNSGNTIY
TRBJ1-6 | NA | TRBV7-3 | ASSLRQGGGSPLH